Below, 20 T cell receptor beta chains from the same sample are listed, as sequenced in a study of T cell responses to AZD1222 COVID-19 vaccine. The method was immunoSEQ multiplex PCR; TCRdb's version includes in-frame clones alone and lacks a portion of them. The sample has approximately 140,000 clones, 85% to 95% seen once. Specimen: peripheral blood, collected on day 0 of AZD1222 vaccination. These receptors came from an adult in good health.

This chain connects TRBV19 to TRBJ2-5; D not certain. Germline CDR1 and CDR2: LNHDA and SQIVND (reference sequence). The CDR3 has 13 residues. V gave up 10 bases and J gave up 5 bases, with 17 bases separating them. The CDR3 sequence: CAISYSLWETQYF. The CDR3 nucleotides read TGTGCCATTTCTTATAGCCTTTGGGAGACCCAGTACTTC.

The chain has TRBV21-1 and TRBJ1-5. TRBV21-1 is annotated as a pseudogene. This CDR3 comprises 16 residues. CDR3 nucleotide sequence: TGTGCCAGCAGCAAAGGGTCGGCTACCGAATATCAGCCCCAGCATTTT. Its protein is CASSKGSATEYQPQHF.

The chain couples TRBV6-5 to TRBJ2-3; 7 positions match TRBD1. Germline V gene lookup returns CDR1 MNHEY and CDR2 SVGAGI. V gave up 7 bases and J gave up 4 bases; unmatched junction bases: 8. The CDR3 spans 14 residues. The DNA for the CDR3 is TGTGCCAGCATCGAGGGGGCGAATGCAGATACGCAGTATTTT. This codes for CASIEGANADTQYF.

The rearrangement joins TRBV6-5 to TRBJ2-3; TRBD2 aligns across 8 bases. Germline CDR1 and CDR2: MNHEY and SVGAGI. The CDR3 is 15 residues long. The V and J ends lost 9 bases and 2 bases, in that order; junction bases with no gene match: 10. In nucleotides, the CDR3 is TGTGCCAGTCGGACTAGCTCCTATGTCACAGATACGCAGTATTTT. This encodes CASRTSSYVTDTQYF.

Points on this clone: Other DNA sequences in this specimen translate into the identical CDR3. This rearrangement joins TRBV7-9 to TRBJ1-2, with unresolved D. Trimming pared 0 bases from V and 6 bases from J, leaving 8 bases between. The CDR3 sequence is 13 residues long. Looked up from germline, CDR1 is SEHNR and CDR2 is FQNEAQ (reference sequence). The CDR3 bases are TGTGCCAGCAGCTTAGCGGGGAACGATGGCTACACCTTC. This sequence encodes CASSLAGNDGYTF.

The J gene is TRBJ2-7, the V gene TRBV7-9, with a possible D match to TRBD1 (5 bases). From germline, CDR1 is SEHNR and CDR2 FQNEAQ (reference sequence). The CDR3 has 13 amino acids. The ends were cut back, 5 bases at V and 5 bases at J, with 13 bases in the middle. CDR3 amino acids: CASSPGILDEQYF. The CDR3 nucleotides are TGTGCCAGCAGCCCAGGGATCCTCGACGAGCAGTACTTC.

This chain links TRBV6-5 with TRBJ1-4; D remains unclear. This CDR3 contains 15 residues. Trimming left V 6 bases short and J 0 bases short, with 11 bases between. Germline CDR1 reads MNHEY; CDR2 reads SVGAGI. As DNA, the CDR3 is TGTGCCAGCAGGCGGACCGTTGCAACTAATGAAAAACTGTTTTTT. Its protein product is CASRRTVATNEKLFF.

Only one count was recorded for this clone. The V gene is TRBV29-1, the J gene TRBJ2-7; the D is unclear. Trimming took 6 bases from V and 0 from J, leaving 15 bases between them. The CDR3 runs to 14 residues. Per the germline V gene, CDR1 is SQVTM and CDR2 is ANQGSEA. The CDR3 bases are TGCAGCGTGGTGAACGCGCCGAGCTCCTACGAGCAGTACTTC. As protein: CSVVNAPSSYEQYF.

The V and J genes are TRBV7-9 and TRBJ1-3; 8 positions match TRBD1. Germline trimming cut 2 bases from V and 3 bases from J; bases unmatched to any gene: 9. The CDR3 covers 17 residues. Germline CDR1 SEHNR, CDR2 FQNEAQ (reference sequence). CDR3 region: CASSLTVRQGYGNTIYF. As DNA, the CDR3 is TGTGCCAGCAGCTTAACTGTGCGACAGGGGTATGGAAACACCATATATTTT.

The chain couples TRBV6-1 to TRBJ2-7; D perhaps matches TRBD2 (6 bases). The V end lost 2 bases, the J end lost 10 bases, and 9 bases lay between the germline ends. This CDR3 has 11 residues. Germline V CDR1 and CDR2: MNHNS, SASEGT. The CDR3 sequence: CASSERDSQYF. The CDR3 DNA is TGTGCCAGCAGTGAACGGGACTCCCAGTACTTC.

This sequence joins TRBV3-1 (or the pseudogene TRBV3-2) and TRBJ2-5; perhaps TRBD1 as D (7 bases). This CDR3 is built from 15 residues. Trimming pared 4 bases from V and 2 bases from J, leaving 14 bases between. Per germline, CDR1 LGHDT and CDR2 YNNKEL (reference sequence). The CDR3 DNA reads as TGTGCCAGCAGCCCCCAGGGGGGATATCAAGAGACCCAGTACTTC. Protein sequence: CASSPQGGYQETQYF.

This clone was counted a single time. The chain couples TRBV11-2 to TRBJ1-6; no firm D call. V was trimmed by 9 bases and J by 10 bases, leaving 34 bases between them. CDR1 and CDR2 from the germline V gene are SGHAT and FQNNGV. This CDR3 region has 19 residues. CDR3 DNA sequence: TGTGCCAGGGTCCCGTTCCCCGGGGAGTTCTTTCTCTTTAGGTCACCCCTCCACTTT. Its translation: CARVPFPGEFFLFRSPLHF.

The table lists this clone with a count of one. This chain joins TRBV6-5 and TRBJ1-3, with D unclear. From germline, CDR1 is MNHEY and CDR2 SVGAGI. With 2 bases removed from V and 0 bases from J, the gap between germline ends came to 8 bases. The CDR3 runs to 15 residues. The chain's CDR3 is CASSYAGFSGNTIYF. The CDR3 DNA reads TGTGCCAGCAGTTACGCCGGATTCTCTGGAAACACCATATATTTT.

This clone was observed a single time. The chain is built from TRBV13 and TRBJ2-2; D not resolved. CDR1 is PRHDT, CDR2 FYEKMQ, per germline (reference sequence). This CDR3 has 14 residues. V gave up 0 bases and J gave up 6 bases, with 8 bases separating them. CDR3: CASSLGVPPGELFF. The CDR3 DNA reads as TGTGCCAGCAGCTTAGGGGTTCCCCCCGGGGAGCTGTTTTTT. Combining the CDR3 with reference TRBV13 and TRBJ2-2 gives the whole variable domain AAGVIQSPRHLIKEKRETATLKCYPIPRHDTVYWYQQGPGQDPQFLISFYEKMQSDKGSIPDRFSAQQFSDYHSELNMSSLELGDSALYFCASSLGVPPGELFFGEGSRLTVL.

This rearrangement joins TRBV5-1 to TRBJ2-1; 10 bases are shared with TRBD2. Germline V gene data show CDR1 as SGHRS and CDR2 as YFSETQ. This CDR3 has 20 amino acids. Trimming cost V 4 bases and J 1 base; bases outside gene matches: 17. This CDR3 reads CASSVAPGRSGRVSYNEQFF. The CDR3 bases are TGCGCCAGCAGCGTGGCCCCGGGGCGAAGCGGGAGGGTGTCCTACAATGAGCAGTTCTTC. Full variable domain (missing parts from reference TRBV5-1 and TRBJ2-1): KAGVTQTPRYLIKTRGQQVTLSCSPISGHRSVSWYQQTPGQGLQFLFEYFSETQRNKGNFPGRFSGRQFSNSRSEMNVSTLELGDSALYLCASSVAPGRSGRVSYNEQFFGPGTRLTVL.

This chain links TRBV7-9 with TRBJ2-2, with TRBD1 identical over 8 bases. V lost 4 bases, J lost 5 bases, and 6 bases stayed unmatched. The CDR3 has 15 amino acids. Germline loops: CDR1 SEHNR, CDR2 FQNEAQ (reference sequence). The CDR3 region is CASSSWTGRTGELFF. CDR3 nucleotide sequence: TGTGCCAGCAGCTCCTGGACAGGGAGGACCGGGGAGCTGTTTTTT. The whole variable domain, filled in from reference TRBV7-9 and TRBJ2-2, reads DTGVSQNPRHKITKRGQNVTFRCDPISEHNRLYWYRQTLGQGPEFLTYFQNEAQLEKSRLLSDRFSAERPKGSFSTLEIQRTEQGDSAMYLCASSSWTGRTGELFFGEGSRLTVL.

V is TRBV19 and J is TRBJ2-5, with 7 positions matching TRBD2. J gave up 0 bases and V 5 bases, and 6 bases lay outside the gene matches. The CDR3 covers 15 residues. Germline V lookup: CDR1 LNHDA, CDR2 SQIVND (reference sequence). CDR3 DNA sequence: TGTGCCAGTAGTGCGGGACTACCGTACCAAGAGACCCAGTACTTC. It yields the protein CASSAGLPYQETQYF. The full variable domain, with the rest looked up from reference TRBV19 and TRBJ2-5, is DGGITQSPKYLFRKEGQNVTLSCEQNLNHDAMYWYRQDPGQGLRLIYYSQIVNDFQKGDIAEGYSVSREKKESFPLTVTSAQKNPTAFYLCASSAGLPYQETQYFGPGTRLLVL.

This chain uses TRBV30 with TRBJ1-2, with 8 bases aligning to TRBD1. The germline V gene encodes CDR1 GTSNPN and CDR2 SVGIG (reference sequence). The CDR3 has 16 amino acids. The V and J ends lost 2 bases and 1 base, in that order; junction bases with no gene match: 9. CDR3 in amino acids: CAWSSITGGINYGYTF. DNA for the CDR3: TGTGCCTGGAGTTCCATAACAGGGGGGATTAACTATGGCTACACCTTC. The whole variable domain, filled in from reference TRBV30 and TRBJ1-2, reads SQTIHQWPATLVQPVGSPLSLECTVEGTSNPNLYWYRQAAGRGLQLLFYSVGIGQISSEVPQNLSASRPQDRQFILSSKKLLLSDSGFYLCAWSSITGGINYGYTFGSGTRLTVV.

This clone was recorded once. The J gene is TRBJ1-1, the V gene TRBV5-1; no firm D call. This CDR3 comprises 16 residues. CDR1 and CDR2 from the germline V gene are SGHRS and YFSETQ. V shed 2 bases and J shed 10 bases, with 24 bases lying between them. The CDR3 region is CASSFFVGDVRGGAFF. The CDR3 bases are TGCGCCAGCAGCTTTTTTGTTGGTGATGTCCGCGGAGGAGCTTTCTTT.

The sample holds one count of this clone. V gene TRBV3-1 (or the pseudogene TRBV3-2) combines with J gene TRBJ1-5, with unresolved D. Trimming removed 2 bases at V and 4 bases at J, with 9 bases between. CDR3 size: 14 residues. Germline lookup yields CDR1 LGHDT and CDR2 YNNKEL (reference sequence). The CDR3 loop is CASSQTFINQPQHF. The CDR3, as DNA: TGTGCCAGCAGCCAAACCTTCATTAATCAGCCCCAGCATTTT.